The clone carrying this T cell receptor beta chain has a handful of counts. This record comes from a study of low-dose radiotherapy and immunotherapy resistance in tumors. Overall study context: Fractions of 1 Gy went to Cohort 2 every two weeks, for 13 Gy over 26 weeks. One day prior to radiation and immunotherapy, intravenous cyclophosphamide at 200 mg/m2 was given, repeated every two weeks.

Noted time point: after trial treatment. Treatment of the sample: LDRT plus nivolumab, ipilimumab, low-dose cyclophosphamide and aspirin (RACIN trial). Each patient who was eligible had an advanced solid tumor with no tumor-infiltrating lymphocytes. Between the trimmed V and J ends, which lost 2 bases and 6 bases, there was a span of 10 bases. The CDR3 sequence is 14 residues long. Germline loops: CDR1 SGHNT, CDR2 YENEEA. TRAV and TRBV primers primed cDNA for both TCRalpha and TCRbeta. TCRs were amplified for approximately 22 PCR cycles with a constant-region primer and V-primer adapter. Through in vitro transcription, the mRNA that had been isolated was amplified. TCRdb re-called the reads with MiXCR, one entry per CDR3 protein. Here the sample spans more than 50,000 distinct CDR3 sequences, 20% to 25% being singletons.

Here the sequenced sample was PBMCs, taken after low-dose radiotherapy plus immunotherapy. The TCR comes from a male donor with prostate cancer. The chain uses TRBV11-3 and TRBJ2-2, with D possibly matching TRBD1 (5 bases). The CDR3 loop is CASSLPGLAGELFF. CDR3 in DNA: TGTGCCAGCAGCTTACCAGGGCTCGCCGGGGAGCTGTTTTTT.